This TCR beta chain was documented in a study of tumor and adjacent non-tumor tissue in lung cancer. The library came from three nested PCR rounds adapted from ARM-PCR protocols. In TCRdb, the multiplex PCR reads were re-called with MiXCR into one record per CDR3 protein. The table has roughly 65,000 distinct CDR3 sequences, about 60% seen once. This CDR3 spans 16 amino acids. Trimming left V 1 base short and J 0 bases short, with 11 bases between. From germline, CDR1 is SGHDT and CDR2 YYEEEE. The template was RNA from unsorted bulk tissue. This clonotype was counted many times. Sequencing was performed on lung tumor tissue. V and J are TRBV5-6 and TRBJ1-3; D remains unclear. This clonotype was obtained from a man between 50 and 59 years old with non-small cell lung cancer. CDR3 residues: CASSLRPGRSGNTIYF. The CDR3 DNA reads as TGTGCCAGCAGCTTGCGGCCAGGCCGCTCTGGAAACACCATATATTTT.